The rows below give T cell receptor beta chains drawn from one sample of a study of T cell responses to AZD1222 COVID-19 vaccine. Using immunoSEQ multiplex PCR, the repertoire was profiled, and TCRdb retains in-frame clones only, with some absent. The data hold about 110,000 clones, with about 95% observed a single time. The source was peripheral blood, collected 28 days after the second AZD1222 dose. These receptors originate from an adult who received the AZD1222 COVID-19 vaccine. CDR3s include the opening cysteine and the closing phenylalanine or tryptophan. The D gene is left open where the match is weak. Size is stated for part of the rows, as once, few or many counts, or as a class when the clone is expanded.

CDR3 length: 12
clone size: .
V gene: TRBV11-1
D gene: .
J gene: TRBJ1-2
CDR3 DNA: TGTGCCAGCAGCTCGCGAAGCTATGGCTACACCTTC
CDR3 protein: CASSSRSYGYTF

CDR3 length: 14
clone size: .
V gene: TRBV27
D gene: .
J gene: TRBJ1-6
CDR3 DNA: TGTGCCAGCACCCGGGGGGGGGTCGGTTCACCCCTCCACTTT
CDR3 protein: CASTRGGVGSPLHF

CDR3 length: 13
clone size: .
V gene: TRBV11-2
D gene: .
J gene: TRBJ1-2
CDR3 DNA: TGTGCCAGCAGCTTAAATAGTAACTATGGCTACACCTTC
CDR3 protein: CASSLNSNYGYTF

CDR3 length: 16
clone size: .
V gene: TRBV9
D gene: TRBD2
J gene: TRBJ2-5
CDR3 DNA: TGTGCCAGCAGCGTAGAGGCGGGAGGTCCCCAAGAGACCCAGTACTTC
CDR3 protein: CASSVEAGGPQETQYF

CDR3 length: 14
clone size: .
V gene: TRBV7-8
D gene: .
J gene: TRBJ1-1
CDR3 DNA: TGTGCCAGCAGCTTAGGGGAGGGTTACACTGAAGCTTTCTTT
CDR3 protein: CASSLGEGYTEAFF

CDR3 length: 14
clone size: .
V gene: TRBV6-5
D gene: TRBD1
J gene: TRBJ1-4
CDR3 DNA: TGTGCCAGCAGTTGGACAGGGAGGGATGAAAAACTGTTTTTT
CDR3 protein: CASSWTGRDEKLFF

CDR3 length: 16
clone size: once
V gene: TRBV15
D gene: .
J gene: TRBJ2-5
CDR3 DNA: TGTGCCACCAGCGGGAAGAGGCAAGGGTTTCCAGAGACCCAGTACTTC
CDR3 protein: CATSGKRQGFPETQYF

CDR3 length: 13
clone size: .
V gene: TRBV7-9
D gene: .
J gene: TRBJ1-1
CDR3 DNA: TGTGCCAGCAGCTTTCCTTTAACCGTTGAAGCTTTCTTT
CDR3 protein: CASSFPLTVEAFF

CDR3 length: 13
clone size: .
V gene: TRBV15
D gene: TRBD1
J gene: TRBJ2-7
CDR3 DNA: TGTGCCACCAGCAGAGTACAGGGGGACGAGCAGTACTTC
CDR3 protein: CATSRVQGDEQYF

CDR3 length: 16
clone size: .
V gene: TRBV5-1
D gene: .
J gene: TRBJ2-5
CDR3 DNA: TGCGCCAGCAGCTTGTTTCGTGTCGGGGCAGGCGAGACCCAGTACTTC
CDR3 protein: CASSLFRVGAGETQYF

CDR3 length: 15
clone size: .
V gene: TRBV7-8
D gene: .
J gene: TRBJ1-5
CDR3 DNA: TGTGCCAGCCTCCCGGGTAGGCAGGGCAATCAGCCCCAGCATTTT
CDR3 protein: CASLPGRQGNQPQHF

CDR3 length: 13
clone size: once
V gene: TRBV10-1
D gene: .
J gene: TRBJ2-3
CDR3 DNA: TGCGCCAGCAGTGAGTCGGGCACAGATACGCAGTATTTT
CDR3 protein: CASSESGTDTQYF

CDR3 length: 14
clone size: .
V gene: TRBV5-1
D gene: TRBD1
J gene: TRBJ1-4
CDR3 DNA: TGCGCCAGCAGCCTCGGGACAGGGGGGGAAAAACTGTTTTTT
CDR3 protein: CASSLGTGGEKLFF

CDR3 length: 17
clone size: .
V gene: TRBV30
D gene: TRBD2
J gene: TRBJ2-7
CDR3 DNA: TGTGCCTGGACTGCTCAGACTAGCGGGAGGCTTCCCTACGAGCAGTACTTC
CDR3 protein: CAWTAQTSGRLPYEQYF

CDR3 length: 14
clone size: .
V gene: TRBV19
D gene: .
J gene: TRBJ1-3
CDR3 DNA: TGTGCCAGTAACAAGGGAACGGCTGGAAACACCATATATTTT
CDR3 protein: CASNKGTAGNTIYF

CDR3 length: 16
clone size: .
V gene: TRBV4-1
D gene: .
J gene: TRBJ2-5
CDR3 DNA: TGCGCCAGCAGCCAGGCCAATTTGGGGGCCGGGGGGACCCAGTACTTC
CDR3 protein: CASSQANLGAGGTQYF

CDR3 length: 13
clone size: .
V gene: TRBV3-1/TRBV3-2
D gene: .
J gene: TRBJ1-1
CDR3 DNA: TGTGCCAGCAGCCAAGGAGGAGGCCCTGAAGCTTTCTTT
CDR3 protein: CASSQGGGPEAFF

CDR3 length: 15
clone size: .
V gene: TRBV19
D gene: TRBD1
J gene: TRBJ1-2
CDR3 DNA: TGTGCCAGTAGTATTCGACAGGGCACTAACTATGGCTACACCTTC
CDR3 protein: CASSIRQGTNYGYTF

CDR3 length: 12
clone size: .
V gene: TRBV12-3/TRBV12-4
D gene: .
J gene: TRBJ1-2
CDR3 DNA: TGTGCCAGCAGCCCAGGCGTTTATGGCTACACCTTC
CDR3 protein: CASSPGVYGYTF

CDR3 length: 15
clone size: .
V gene: TRBV9
D gene: TRBD1
J gene: TRBJ1-6
CDR3 DNA: TGTGCCAGCAGCGTAGGGGCAGGGGGTAATTCACCCCTCCACTTT
CDR3 protein: CASSVGAGGNSPLHF

CDR3 length: 15
clone size: .
V gene: TRBV14
D gene: TRBD1
J gene: TRBJ2-5
CDR3 DNA: TGTGCCAGCAGCAAGATCACAGGGGCCCAAGAGACCCAGTACTTC
CDR3 protein: CASSKITGAQETQYF

CDR3 length: 17
clone size: .
V gene: TRBV10-3
D gene: TRBD1
J gene: TRBJ1-1
CDR3 DNA: TGTGCCATCAGTACTCGGGACAGGGGTTCTATGAACACTGAAGCTTTCTTT
CDR3 protein: CAISTRDRGSMNTEAFF

CDR3 length: 13
clone size: .
V gene: TRBV6-4
D gene: TRBD1
J gene: TRBJ1-1
CDR3 DNA: TGTGCCAGAGCGACAGGGCGAGTCACTGAAGCTTTCTTT
CDR3 protein: CARATGRVTEAFF

CDR3 length: 15
clone size: .
V gene: TRBV6-5
D gene: TRBD1
J gene: TRBJ1-2
CDR3 DNA: TGTGCCAGCCCAGAGACCGGACAGGAGATGAATGGCTACACCTTC
CDR3 protein: CASPETGQEMNGYTF

CDR3 length: 18
clone size: .
V gene: TRBV3-1/TRBV3-2
D gene: .
J gene: TRBJ1-2
CDR3 DNA: TGTGCCAGCAGCCCCGCGGGGCCGGGAAAGGTGGGAAACTATGGCTACACCTTC
CDR3 protein: CASSPAGPGKVGNYGYTF

CDR3 length: 17
clone size: once
V gene: TRBV7-9
D gene: TRBD2
J gene: TRBJ2-2
CDR3 DNA: TGTGCCAGCAGCCCCGATTTAGCGGGACTGAACACCGGGGAGCTGTTTTTT
CDR3 protein: CASSPDLAGLNTGELFF

CDR3 length: 14
clone size: .
V gene: TRBV19
D gene: .
J gene: TRBJ1-6
CDR3 DNA: TGTGCCAGTAGTTTCAGCTCCTATAATTCACCCCTCCACTTT
CDR3 protein: CASSFSSYNSPLHF

CDR3 length: 14
clone size: .
V gene: TRBV19
D gene: TRBD1
J gene: TRBJ1-1
CDR3 DNA: TGTGCCAGTAGTGTACAGGGGGCGGGCACTGAAGCTTTCTTT
CDR3 protein: CASSVQGAGTEAFF

CDR3 length: 13
clone size: .
V gene: TRBV19
D gene: .
J gene: TRBJ1-2
CDR3 DNA: TGTGCCAGTAGGACTACAGGGTACTATGGCTACACCTTC
CDR3 protein: CASRTTGYYGYTF

CDR3 length: 20
clone size: .
V gene: TRBV4-1
D gene: TRBD1
J gene: TRBJ2-7
CDR3 DNA: TGCGCCAGCAAGAAGCTTCCGGGACAGGGGAATTCGCAAGACTCCTACGAGCAGTACTTC
CDR3 protein: CASKKLPGQGNSQDSYEQYF

CDR3 length: 15
clone size: .
V gene: TRBV27
D gene: .
J gene: TRBJ2-7
CDR3 DNA: TGTGCCAGCAGCTTGGGGATGGACAGCTCCTACGAGCAGTACTTC
CDR3 protein: CASSLGMDSSYEQYF

CDR3 length: 13
clone size: .
V gene: TRBV7-6
D gene: TRBD2
J gene: TRBJ2-7
CDR3 DNA: TGTGCCAGCAGCACTAGCGGGGGCCGCGAGCAGTACTTC
CDR3 protein: CASSTSGGREQYF

CDR3 length: 14
clone size: .
V gene: TRBV6-5
D gene: TRBD2
J gene: TRBJ2-3
CDR3 DNA: TGTGCCAGTTGTCGGGCGGGGGGGCTCGGTACGCAGTATTTT
CDR3 protein: CASCRAGGLGTQYF